The T cell receptor (beta chain) under discussion was sequenced for a study of cytomegalovirus exposure and HLA in healthy donors. Turning to the study itself: Researchers previously reported finding 90 million to 130 million unique TCR beta sequences from 150 million to 200 million T cells.

There are 20 residues in the CDR3. Germline assignment: CDR1 LNHDA and CDR2 SQIVND (reference sequence). V was trimmed by 4 bases and J by 0 bases, leaving 25 bases between them. In regard to this clone: Its target is not known.

A multiplex PCR was run with 60 Vbeta primers and 13 Jbeta primers. The assay was immunoSEQ multiplex PCR, and TCRdb's table has in-frame clones only and misses some. The sample yields under 250,000 clones, roughly 80% seen once. Study-wide results and caveats: Among the most significant clusters, several appeared linked to common viral pathogens in a later analysis.

This chain links TRBV19 with TRBJ1-5; the D gene is possibly TRBD1 (6 bases). This sequence was found in a man between 50 and 59 years old in good health and CMV-seronegative. Sequences were obtained from PBMCs. The CDR3 DNA is TGTGCCAGTAGTAGTCCCCCAGGGGCGAGTGGGATTTATAGCAATCAGCCCCAGCATTTT. Translating gives CASSSPPGASGIYSNQPQHF.